This TCR beta chain appears in the sequencing data of a study of OX40 agonist ivuxolimab in advanced cancers. Study background: Dose-escalation patients suffered from hepatocellular carcinoma, melanoma, renal cell or head and neck cancer. Study results and limitations: At doses 0.1 to 3.0 mg/kg, CD4+ and CD8+ clones expanded. Some nonresponders likewise displayed low normalized T-cell clonal expansion.

Concerning this clone itself: As yet, its antigen is unknown.

Generated by immunoSEQ multiplex PCR, the TCRdb table keeps only in-frame clones and is missing some. The sample lists some 98,000 clones; approximately 93% were seen once. The length of the CDR3 is 16 residues. The germline V gene has CDR1 MNHEY and CDR2 SMNVEV (reference sequence). The V segment lost 5 bases and the J segment 3 bases; nucleotides outside the gene matches: 7. The chain links TRBV27 to TRBJ1-5; 10 nucleotides agree with TRBD1. This sequence was found in an adult with an advanced solid tumor such as melanoma, head and neck, liver or kidney cancer. The source was CD4+ or CD8+ T cells sorted from blood, collected in a trial of the OX40 agonist ivuxolimab. This CDR3 is CASSRGQGRNNQPQHF. The CDR3 region has the DNA TGTGCCAGCAGTCGGGGACAGGGGCGTAACAATCAGCCCCAGCATTTT.